In this sample, the clone carrying this TCR beta chain turned up a few times. This specimen belongs to a study of chemoradiotherapy in HPV16-positive cancers. This CDR3 comprises 11 residues. The germline V gene has CDR1 MNHNS and CDR2 SASEGT. V shed 8 bases and J shed 8 bases, with 12 bases lying between them. TCRdb's table, derived via immunoSEQ multiplex PCR, lists solely in-frame clones and lacks some. This repertoire shows 35,000 to 45,000 clones, 76% found once; its top ten account for 4.5% to 6.5%. The chain carries TRBV6-1 and TRBJ1-2; D gene uncertain. This specimen was blood, taken from a patient who underwent chemoradiotherapy. This clonotype was obtained from a human donor with HPV-associated anogenital cancer. The CDR3 sequence: CASAIGSGYTF. For the CDR3, the DNA is TGTGCCAGCGCGATAGGGAGCGGCTACACCTTC.